This T cell receptor beta chain was recovered during a study of T cells after yellow fever vaccination. General study results and limits: Researchers report a weaker secondary response that nonetheless peaked faster, day 5 versus 15.

Generation of TCR cDNA used 5'RACE template switching (which added a universal primer site and UMIs). TCRdb called the 5' RACE reads again in MiXCR, with one record for every CDR3 protein. In the table there are roughly 330,000 distinct CDR3 sequences, roughly 7% of which are singletons. In its sample, this clonotype was seen a few times. Its antigen is still unknown. In germline, CDR1 is DFQATT, CDR2 SNEGSKA (reference sequence). V was clipped by 5 bases and J by 4 bases, with 24 bases between them. The CDR3 contains 17 residues. The origin of this receptor is a man between 18 and 29 years old who received the YFV17D yellow fever vaccine. The rearrangement uses TRBV20-1 and TRBJ1-5; D call uncertain. The material was PBMCs, obtained more than 35 days after the first yellow fever vaccination. In DNA form, the CDR3 reads TGCAGTGCTTTCGCCCGCGGGTTGAAGGGAAATAATCAGCCCCAGCATTTT. This gives the protein CSAFARGLKGNNQPQHF.